Sequencing of this T cell receptor beta chain was carried out in a study of vaccination effects on CD4 cells after COVID-19. Study-level results: Clones from infection and from vaccination both contracted markedly late after vaccination.

After expansion with viral peptide pools in the ViraFEST assay, antigen-specific CD4+ T cells were sequenced. Upon completion of 10 to 11 days in culture, CD4+ T cells were isolated. Vaccinees lacked prior SARS-CoV-2 infection and tested negative for nucleocapsid antibodies. Replacing half the medium with IL-2 medium was done on days 3 and 7. A word on this clone: Its antigen is unidentified.

Method: immunoSEQ multiplex PCR; TCRdb's copy keeps in-frame clones and lacks some. The repertoire holds over 50,000 clones, about four fifths seen once, with 2% to 2.5% in the top ten. The specimen was CD4+ T cells from PBMCs cultured with HCoV-229E spike peptides, collected before COVID-19 vaccination. The TCR sequence derives from a human donor who received a COVID-19 vaccine.

The CDR3 spells CAISEPHGQGDTETQYF. The DNA for the CDR3 is TGTGCCATCAGTGAGCCCCATGGACAGGGAGATACGGAGACCCAGTACTTC. V usage is TRBV10-3 and J usage is TRBJ2-5; 8 bases line up with TRBD1. This CDR3 comprises 17 residues. Looked up from germline, CDR1 is ENHRY and CDR2 is SYGVKD. Trimming removed 2 bases from V and 5 bases from J; junction bases left unmatched: 13.